This T cell receptor (beta chain) was identified during a study of shared clonotypes between healthy human individuals. General study points: Clonotype sharing levels among donors were expected to vary with sequencing depth.

Using immunoSEQ multiplex PCR, the repertoire was profiled, and TCRdb retains in-frame clones only, with some absent. The sample yields around 990,000 clones, approximately 77% seen once. A note on this clone: The antigen is unknown.

This CDR3 comprises 16 residues. Looked up from germline, CDR1 is SGHVS and CDR2 is FNYEAQ. Trimming cost V 5 bases and J 6 bases, with 19 bases left between them. Healthy adults negative for HIV, lacking recent acute infections or vaccinations, served as donors. There were only Caucasian adults among the donors, and all lived in Nashville, Tennessee. Subsets obtained from CD4+ cells comprised CD45RA+ naive and CD45RA-negative memory cells. The chain carries TRBV7-6 and TRBJ2-2; the D call may be TRBD1 or TRBD2 (5 bases each). The sequence was collected from a man aged 18-30 years in good health. Some clones in this sample may be carry-over from other donors' samples. The specimen was memory CD4+ T cells from PBMCs. The subset denotes: CD45RA-negative fraction. CDR3 DNA: TGTGCCAGCAGCACAGGACTGGGCGGATTGGCCGGGGAGCTGTTTTTT. This translates into CASSTGLGGLAGELFF.